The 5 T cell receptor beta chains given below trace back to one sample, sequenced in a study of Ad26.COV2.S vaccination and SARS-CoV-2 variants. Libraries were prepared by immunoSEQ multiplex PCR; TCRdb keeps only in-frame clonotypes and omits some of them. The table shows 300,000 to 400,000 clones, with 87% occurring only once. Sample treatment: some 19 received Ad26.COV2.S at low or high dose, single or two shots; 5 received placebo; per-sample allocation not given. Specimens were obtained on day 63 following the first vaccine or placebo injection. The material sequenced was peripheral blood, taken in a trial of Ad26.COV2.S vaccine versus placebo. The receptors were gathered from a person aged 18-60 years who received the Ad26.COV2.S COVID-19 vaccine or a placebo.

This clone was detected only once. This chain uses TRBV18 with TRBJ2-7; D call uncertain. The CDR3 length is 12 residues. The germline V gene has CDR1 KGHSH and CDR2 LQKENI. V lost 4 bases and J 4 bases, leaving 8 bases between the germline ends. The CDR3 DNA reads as TGTGCCAGCTCACTATCCGAATACGAGCAGTACTTC. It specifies CASSLSEYEQYF.

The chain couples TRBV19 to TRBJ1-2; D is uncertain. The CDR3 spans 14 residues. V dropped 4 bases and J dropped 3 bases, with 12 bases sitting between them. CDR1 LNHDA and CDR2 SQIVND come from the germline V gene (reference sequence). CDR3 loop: CASSRGRIDYGYTF. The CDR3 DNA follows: TGTGCCAGTAGTAGAGGACGAATCGACTATGGCTACACCTTC.

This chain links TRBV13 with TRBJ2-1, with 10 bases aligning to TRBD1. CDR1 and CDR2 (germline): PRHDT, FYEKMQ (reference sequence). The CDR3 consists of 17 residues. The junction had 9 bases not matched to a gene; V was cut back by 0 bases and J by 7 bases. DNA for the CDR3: TGTGCCAGCAGCTTAGGCCGAGGGGACAGGGGAGAGAATGAGCAGTTCTTC. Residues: CASSLGRGDRGENEQFF. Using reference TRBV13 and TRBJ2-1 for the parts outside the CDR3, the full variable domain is AAGVIQSPRHLIKEKRETATLKCYPIPRHDTVYWYQQGPGQDPQFLISFYEKMQSDKGSIPDRFSAQQFSDYHSELNMSSLELGDSALYFCASSLGRGDRGENEQFFGPGTRLTVL.

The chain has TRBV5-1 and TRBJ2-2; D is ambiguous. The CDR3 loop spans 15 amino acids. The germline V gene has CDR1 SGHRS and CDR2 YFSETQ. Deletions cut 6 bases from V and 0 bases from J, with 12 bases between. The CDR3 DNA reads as TGCGCCAGCACCCTATTCCCCACGAACACCGGGGAGCTGTTTTTT. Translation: CASTLFPTNTGELFF.

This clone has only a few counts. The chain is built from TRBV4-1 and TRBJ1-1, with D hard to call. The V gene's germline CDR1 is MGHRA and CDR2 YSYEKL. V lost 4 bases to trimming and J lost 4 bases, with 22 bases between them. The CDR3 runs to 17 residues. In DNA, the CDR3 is TGCGCCAGCAGCCGGGTTGAGCCGCTAGGTCTGGTCACTGAAGCTTTCTTT. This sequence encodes CASSRVEPLGLVTEAFF.